The entry below gives a single TCR beta chain sequence along with its context. Its antigen is unknown. This entry is derived from a study of radiotherapy plus CTLA-4 blockade in lung cancer. Background on the study: In 18% of patients, objective responses were seen; 31% had disease control. Study outcomes and limitations: Clones derived from tumor TCRs expanded in blood after radiotherapy plus ipilimumab. Together with interferon-beta, which increased in serum after radiation, early dynamic changes in blood T cell clones were reportedly the best predictors of response.

Each patient with chemo-refractory metastatic non-small-cell lung cancer was treated with focal radiation plus CTLA-4 blockade using ipilimumab. With 4 bases removed from V and 8 bases from J, the gap between germline ends came to 18 bases. The CDR3 totals 15 residues. CDR1 SGHRS and CDR2 YFSETQ come from the germline V gene. Profiling relied on immunoSEQ multiplex PCR, and the TCRdb table lists in-frame clones only, not all of them. The sample holds fewer than 40,000 clones, 60% to 80% seen once. The source material was peripheral blood, sampled from a patient treated with radiotherapy plus ipilimumab. The V gene is TRBV5-1, the J gene TRBJ1-4, with D possibly matching TRBD1 (5 bases). This TCR derives from a human donor with non-small cell lung cancer whose response to radiotherapy plus ipilimumab could not be evaluated. As DNA, the CDR3 is TGCGCCAGCAGCGACCCCCAGGGAATGGCGGAAAAACTGTTTTTT. Protein sequence: CASSDPQGMAEKLFF.